Below, 27 T cell receptor beta chains from the same sample are listed, as sequenced in a study of shared clonotypes between healthy human individuals. The repertoire was sequenced with immunoSEQ multiplex PCR; TCRdb's copy has only in-frame clones and lacks some. The table shows over 400,000 clones, with about 96% occurring only once. The sample taken for sequencing was naive CD4+ T cells sorted from blood. This sample's subset: CD45RA+ positively selected. These receptors all come from a woman aged 25 to 45 in good health.

This sequence joins TRBV29-1 and TRBJ1-2; D remains unclear. The CDR3 contains 14 residues. The V gene's germline CDR1 is SQVTM and CDR2 ANQGSEA. V was cut by 4 bases and J by 2 bases, with 14 bases left in between. CDR3 region: CSVAPRLGNYGYTF. The CDR3 DNA sequence: TGCAGCGTTGCCCCTAGACTCGGGAACTATGGCTACACCTTC.

CDR3 loop: CASSGGQVRQPQHF. The DNA of the CDR3 is TGTGCCAGCAGTGGGGGGCAAGTTCGGCAGCCCCAGCATTTT. The V call is TRBV2, the J call TRBJ1-5, with a weak D call TRBD1 (6 bases). CDR1 is SNHLY, CDR2 FYNNEI, per germline. The CDR3 is 14 amino acids. The V end was cut by 4 bases, the J end by 7 bases, with 14 bases between.

This sequence joins TRBV21-1 and TRBJ2-7; the table assigns TRBD2, which was not confirmed against the DNA. TRBV21-1 represents a pseudogene. This CDR3 spans 23 amino acids. CDR3 amino acids: CASSNGLASGSSQDDISSYEQYF. The CDR3 DNA sequence: TGTGCCAGCAGCAATGGGCTGGCTAGCGGGAGTTCCCAAGACGATATAAGCTCCTACGAGCAGTACTTC.

The chain employs TRBV7-6 and TRBJ2-7; 11 bases are shared with TRBD1. Trimming removed 3 bases from V and 0 bases from J; junction bases left unmatched: 1. The CDR3 contains 15 residues. Germline V lookup: CDR1 SGHVS, CDR2 FNYEAQ. CDR3 loop: CASSFGTGGSYEQYF. The CDR3 coding sequence is TGTGCCAGCAGCTTCGGGACAGGGGGCTCCTACGAGCAGTACTTC.

This clone was observed once. V is TRBV7-9 and J is TRBJ2-3, with 10 bases aligning to TRBD2. The J segment lost 4 bases and the V segment lost 5 bases, leaving 12 bases of the junction unmatched. The CDR3 has 17 amino acids. CDR1 is SEHNR and CDR2 is FQNEAQ in the germline V gene (reference sequence). Here the CDR3 reads CASSLGLAGERADTQYF. The DNA for the CDR3 is TGTGCCAGCAGCCTGGGTCTAGCGGGAGAAAGGGCAGATACGCAGTATTTT.

This clone was counted a single time. This rearrangement joins TRBV6-6 to TRBJ2-7, with 12 positions matching TRBD2. Germline CDR1 and CDR2: MNHNY and SVGAGI (reference sequence). V dropped 6 bases and J dropped 3; count of bases not matched to a gene: 3. The CDR3 has 14 residues. Here the CDR3 DNA reads TGTGCCAGCAGACTAGCGGGAGGTTTCTACGAGCAGTACTTC. Translation gives CASRLAGGFYEQYF.

The chain combines TRBV5-1 with TRBJ2-7, with TRBD2 matching 9 bases. The CDR3 totals 15 residues. V shed 3 bases, J shed 3 bases, and the junction held 7 bases outside the gene matches. Germline V lookup: CDR1 SGHRS, CDR2 YFSETQ. Here the CDR3 DNA reads TGCGCCAGCAGCTCCGCGCTAGCGGGGAACTACGAGCAGTACTTC. This codes for CASSSALAGNYEQYF.

The J gene is TRBJ2-3, the V gene TRBV6-5; D is ambiguous. CDR3 size: 15 residues. V shed 5 bases and J shed 11 bases, with 23 bases lying between them. The germline V gene has CDR1 MNHEY and CDR2 SVGAGI. In DNA form, the CDR3 reads TGTGCCAGCAGTCAATCCGGAGTTGACGCCTCCAGGCAGTATTTT. Translated: CASSQSGVDASRQYF.

Comment on this clone: At the DNA level, this CDR3 is encoded by other sequences in the same sample as well. V and J are TRBV7-9 and TRBJ1-4; no reliable D call. This CDR3 comprises 13 residues. Germline CDR1 SEHNR, CDR2 FQNEAQ (reference sequence). V lost 1 base and J lost 8, with 8 bases in between. The CDR3 reads CASSLGVGEKLFF. The CDR3 bases are TGTGCCAGCAGCTTAGGCGTGGGGGAAAAACTGTTTTTT.

This sequence joins TRBV25-1 and TRBJ1-5; TRBD1 might be the D (5 bases). This CDR3 contains 17 residues. The V end was cut by 4 bases, the J end by 5 bases, with 21 bases between. Germline-derived CDR1 and CDR2 are MGHDK and SYGVNS. CDR3 sequence reads: CASSGGLWSGQDQPQHF. As DNA, the CDR3 is TGTGCCAGCAGTGGGGGCCTATGGTCCGGGCAAGATCAGCCCCAGCATTTT.

V usage is TRBV28 and J usage is TRBJ1-2, with D perhaps matching TRBD1 (5 bases). This CDR3 spans 15 amino acids. Trimming cost V 2 bases and J 8 bases, with 18 bases left between them. Germline V gene data show CDR1 as MDHEN and CDR2 as SYDVKM. DNA of the CDR3: TGTGCCAGCAGTTTAGCCGGGACCGGGGTTGGGGGCTACACCTTC. Protein sequence: CASSLAGTGVGGYTF.

The chain couples TRBV18 to TRBJ2-5; D might be TRBD1 or TRBD2, each matching 5 bases. From germline, CDR1 is KGHSH and CDR2 LQKENI. The CDR3 is 15 amino acids. The germline V and J ends were trimmed by 2 bases and 5 bases, with 15 bases remaining between them. The CDR3 here is CASSPRGEPLETQYF. In nucleotides, the CDR3 is TGTGCCAGCTCACCAAGAGGGGAACCGTTGGAGACCCAGTACTTC.

The rearrangement links TRBV7-3 to TRBJ1-1; D remains ambiguous. The ends were cut back, 6 bases at V and 10 bases at J, with 15 bases in the middle. Germline V lookup: CDR1 SGHTA, CDR2 FQGTGA. There are 12 residues in the CDR3. The CDR3 sequence: CASRSESGGAFF. As DNA, the CDR3 is TGTGCCAGCAGGTCCGAAAGCGGTGGAGCTTTCTTT.

This sequence joins TRBV19 and TRBJ2-7; no clear D. CDR3 length equals 15 residues. From germline, CDR1 is LNHDA and CDR2 SQIVND (reference sequence). Between the trimmed V and J ends, which lost 3 bases and 3 bases, there was a span of 15 bases. The DNA of the CDR3 is TGTGCCAGTAGTATGTATAACCGAGGAATCTACGAGCAGTACTTC. Its protein is CASSMYNRGIYEQYF.

The chain combines TRBV11-2 with TRBJ2-1; D remains ambiguous. The V and J ends lost 2 bases and 2 bases respectively, with 10 bases between them. Per the germline V gene, CDR1 is SGHAT and CDR2 is FQNNGV. CDR3 length: 15 residues. The CDR3 protein is CASSLPPFPYNEQFF. In DNA form, the CDR3 reads TGTGCCAGCAGCTTACCCCCTTTTCCCTACAATGAGCAGTTCTTC.

The chain carries TRBV18 and TRBJ1-2, with 7 nucleotides matching TRBD1. CDR3 length: 15 residues. Losses at the gene ends were 1 base for V and 4 bases for J; bases not matched to a gene: 6. Germline-derived CDR1 and CDR2 are KGHSH and LQKENI. The DNA for the CDR3 is TGTGCCAGCTCACCACTCCAGGGGGGATTCTATGGCTACACCTTC. The encoded protein is CASSPLQGGFYGYTF.

CDR3 coding DNA: TGTGCCACCAGCAGAGATCGGTATCAGCGTGGGCCCCAGCATTTT. It translates to CATSRDRYQRGPQHF. This chain connects TRBV15 to TRBJ1-5, with D unclear. Germline-derived CDR1 and CDR2 are LNHNV and YYDKDF (reference sequence). V was clipped by 0 bases and J by 9 bases, with 15 bases between them. The CDR3 is 15 amino acids.

This rearrangement joins TRBV5-5 to TRBJ1-2; 8 bases are shared with TRBD1. The CDR3 spans 16 residues. The V segment lost 4 bases and the J segment 5 bases; nucleotides outside the gene matches: 13. The germline CDR1 and CDR2 sequences are SGHKS and YYEKEE (reference sequence). CDR3 bases: TGTGCCAGCAGCCAACTCCCGACAGGGGTTTTGTATGGCTACACCTTC. Amino acid sequence: CASSQLPTGVLYGYTF.

The J gene is TRBJ2-7, the V gene TRBV5-1; 11 bases are shared with TRBD2. Unmatched junction bases numbered 7, after V lost 0 bases and J lost 5 bases. The CDR3 length is 16 residues. Per germline, CDR1 SGHRS and CDR2 YFSETQ. The CDR3 region is CASSLVVAGGPHEQYF. The CDR3 region has the DNA TGCGCCAGCAGCTTGGTGGTAGCGGGAGGGCCGCACGAGCAGTACTTC. Looking up the rest from reference TRBV5-1 and TRBJ2-7 gives the full variable domain: KAGVTQTPRYLIKTRGQQVTLSCSPISGHRSVSWYQQTPGQGLQFLFEYFSETQRNKGNFPGRFSGRQFSNSRSEMNVSTLELGDSALYLCASSLVVAGGPHEQYFGPGTRLTVT.

The gene calls are TRBV28 and TRBJ2-7, with TRBD1 as a possible D gene (6 bases). The V end was cut by 5 bases, the J end by 5 bases, with 19 bases between. Per the germline V gene, CDR1 is MDHEN and CDR2 is SYDVKM. The CDR3 has 15 residues. CDR3 amino acids: CASSKRDTRPHEQYF. The CDR3 nucleotides are TGTGCCAGCAGTAAAAGGGACACACGGCCCCACGAGCAGTACTTC.

This clone occurred once. The gene calls are TRBV11-2 and TRBJ2-2; weak D call: TRBD2 (5 bases). Germline V gene data show CDR1 as SGHAT and CDR2 as FQNNGV. V lost 3 bases and J lost 6, with 8 bases in between. The CDR3 has 13 amino acids. The CDR3 sequence: CASSFTSSGELFF. The CDR3 bases are TGTGCCAGCAGCTTCACTAGTTCCGGGGAGCTGTTTTTT.

This rearrangement joins TRBV7-7 to TRBJ1-1, with 7 nucleotides matching TRBD1. V dropped 7 bases and J dropped 1; count of bases not matched to a gene: 6. The CDR3 is 14 residues long. The germline gives CDR1 SSHAT, CDR2 FNYEAQ (reference sequence). The CDR3 nucleotides are TGTGCCAGCAAGACAGGGACTGAGAACACTGAAGCTTTCTTT. Amino acids: CASKTGTENTEAFF.

The chain recombines TRBV6-5 with TRBJ2-1, with TRBD2 matching 9 bases. Germline CDR1 reads MNHEY; CDR2 reads SVGAGI. The J segment lost 7 bases and the V segment lost 4 bases, leaving 5 bases of the junction unmatched. The CDR3 is 14 residues long. This CDR3 reads CASSSAGGLNEQFF. The CDR3 DNA is TGTGCCAGCAGTTCCGCGGGAGGGCTTAATGAGCAGTTCTTC.

CDR3 residues: CASIPSTEFYGYTF. Here the CDR3 DNA reads TGTGCCAGCATTCCCTCGACAGAGTTCTATGGCTACACCTTC. This rearrangement joins TRBV28 to TRBJ1-2; maybe TRBD1 (5 bases). This CDR3 is 14 amino acids long. The ends were cut back, 7 bases at V and 4 bases at J, with 16 bases in the middle. Germline V gives CDR1 MDHEN, CDR2 SYDVKM.

This clone was counted between two and nine times. The gene calls are TRBV18 and TRBJ1-2; TRBD1 matches 7 bases. The CDR3 contains 16 residues. The V segment lost 6 bases and the J segment 4 bases; nucleotides outside the gene matches: 14. Per germline, CDR1 KGHSH and CDR2 LQKENI. CDR3: CASSNTPGQKGYGYTF. The CDR3 DNA follows: TGTGCCAGCTCGAACACGCCGGGACAGAAGGGCTATGGCTACACCTTC. Supplemented by reference TRBV18 and TRBJ1-2, the full variable domain reads NAGVMQNPRHLVRRRGQEARLRCSPMKGHSHVYWYRQLPEEGLKFMVYLQKENIIDESGMPKERFSAEFPKEGPSILRIQQVVRGDSAAYFCASSNTPGQKGYGYTFGSGTRLTVV.

The chain uses TRBV15 and TRBJ1-5; D not resolved. Germline CDR1 and CDR2: LNHNV and YYDKDF (reference sequence). This CDR3 contains 15 residues. V lost 1 base to trimming and J lost 5 bases, with 12 bases between them. Here the CDR3 DNA reads TGTGCCACCAGCAGAGGGTCCCTCTTTGATCAGCCCCAGCATTTT. Translated: CATSRGSLFDQPQHF. Combining the CDR3 with reference TRBV15 and TRBJ1-5 gives the whole variable domain DAMVIQNPRYQVTQFGKPVTLSCSQTLNHNVMYWYQQKSSQAPKLLFHYYDKDFNNEADTPDNFQSRRPNTSFCFLDIRSPGLGDTAMYLCATSRGSLFDQPQHFGDGTRLSIL.

V usage is TRBV28 and J usage is TRBJ1-1; 10 nucleotides match TRBD1. The CDR3 extends over 14 amino acids. V was pared by 5 bases and J by 5 bases, with 5 bases of the junction left unmatched. CDR1 is MDHEN and CDR2 is SYDVKM in the germline V gene. CDR3 nucleotide sequence: TGTGCCAGCAGTAACGGACAGGGGGAAACTGAAGCTTTCTTT. Its translation: CASSNGQGETEAFF.